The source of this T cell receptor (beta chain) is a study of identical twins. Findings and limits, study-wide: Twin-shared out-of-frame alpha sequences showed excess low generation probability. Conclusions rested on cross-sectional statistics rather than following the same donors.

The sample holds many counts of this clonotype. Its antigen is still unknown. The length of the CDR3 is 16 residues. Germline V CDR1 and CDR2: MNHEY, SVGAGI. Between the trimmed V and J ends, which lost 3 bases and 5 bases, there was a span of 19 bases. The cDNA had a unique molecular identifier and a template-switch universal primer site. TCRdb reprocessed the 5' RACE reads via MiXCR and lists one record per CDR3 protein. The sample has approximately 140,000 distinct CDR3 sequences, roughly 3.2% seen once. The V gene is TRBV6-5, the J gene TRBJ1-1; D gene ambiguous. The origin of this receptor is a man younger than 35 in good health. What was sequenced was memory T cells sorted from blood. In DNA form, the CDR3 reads TGTGCCAGCAGTTATCCAGGTCCTCTGGGTTCTACTGAAGCTTTCTTT. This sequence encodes CASSYPGPLGSTEAFF.